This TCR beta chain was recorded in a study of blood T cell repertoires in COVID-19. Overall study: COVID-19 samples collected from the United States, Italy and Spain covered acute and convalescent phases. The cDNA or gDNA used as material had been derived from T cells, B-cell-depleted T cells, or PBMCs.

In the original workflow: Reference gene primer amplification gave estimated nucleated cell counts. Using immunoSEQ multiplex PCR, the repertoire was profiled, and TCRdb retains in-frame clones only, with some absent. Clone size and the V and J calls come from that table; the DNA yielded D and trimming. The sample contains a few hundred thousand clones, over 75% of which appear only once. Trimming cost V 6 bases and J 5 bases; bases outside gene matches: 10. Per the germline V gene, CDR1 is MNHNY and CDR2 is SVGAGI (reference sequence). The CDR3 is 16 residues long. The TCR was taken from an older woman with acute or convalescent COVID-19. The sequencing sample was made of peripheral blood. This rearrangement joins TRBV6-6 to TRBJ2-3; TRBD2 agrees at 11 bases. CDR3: CASSLFSGGAQDTQYF. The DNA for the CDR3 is TGTGCCAGCAGCCTATTTAGCGGGGGGGCCCAAGATACGCAGTATTTT.